These T cell receptor beta chains were read from a single sample in a study of T-cell reconstitution after alpha-beta-depleted transplantation in children. TCRdb reprocessed the PCR reads via MiXCR and lists one record per CDR3 protein. This sample has around 60,000 distinct CDR3 sequences, with 44% found just once. The material sequenced was PBMCs, mostly from graft donor cells, taken 360 days after TCRalphabeta/CD19-depleted stem cell transplant. These receptors were collected from a male patient under 18 who had a stem cell transplant for acute lymphoblastic leukemia, so the T cells may come from the graft donor. Each CDR3 is given with its conserved first and last residue. D genes are given only for firm matches. Part of the rows lack a size; the others show once, few, many or a class for expanded clones.

TRBJ2-3 | TRBV9 | - | TRBD2 | CASSVGEGETDTQYF | TGTGCCAGCAGCGTAGGGGAGGGTGAGACAGATACGCAGTATTTT
TRBJ2-5 | TRBV7-2 | few | TRBD1 | CASSFRTGSGSMETQYF | TGTGCCAGCAGCTTCCGGACAGGGTCGGGGTCCATGGAGACCCAGTACTTC
TRBJ2-5 | TRBV20-1 | once | - | CSARGPRDMETQYF | TGCAGTGCTAGAGGTCCCCGGGACATGGAGACCCAGTACTTC
TRBJ2-1 | TRBV12-3/TRBV12-4 | - | TRBD2 | CASRYTSGRQYNEQFF | TGTGCCAGCAGGTACACTAGCGGGAGACAGTACAATGAGCAGTTCTTC
TRBJ2-1 | TRBV29-1 | - | - | CSVDRGFEQFF | TGCAGCGTTGACCGGGGGTTTGAGCAGTTCTTC
TRBJ2-2 | TRBV2 | many | TRBD2 | CASKRLAGAGELFF | TGTGCCAGCAAGAGGCTAGCGGGAGCCGGGGAGCTGTTTTTT
TRBJ2-3 | TRBV3-1 | - | - | CASSQPPGDTQYF | TGTGCCAGCAGCCAACCCCCAGGGGATACGCAGTATTTT
TRBJ2-1 | TRBV5-1 | - | - | CASSLTDLRVDEQFF | TGCGCCAGCAGCTTGACAGACCTTCGGGTCGATGAGCAGTTCTTC
TRBJ2-7 | TRBV20-1 | - | - | CSARRETYEQYF | TGCAGTGCTAGAAGGGAAACCTACGAGCAGTACTTC
TRBJ1-1 | TRBV27 | - | - | CASSWGGTEAFF | TGTGCCAGCAGTTGGGGTGGCACTGAAGCTTTCTTT
TRBJ2-1 | TRBV10-3 | - | TRBD2 | CAIGAAGEANEQFF | TGTGCCATCGGAGCAGCGGGAGAGGCCAATGAGCAGTTCTTC
TRBJ2-5 | TRBV5-1 | - | TRBD1 | CASSSGDRSQETQYF | TGCGCCAGCAGCTCTGGGGACAGGAGTCAAGAGACCCAGTACTTC
TRBJ1-4 | TRBV12-3/TRBV12-4 | - | - | CASSFRRTTNEKLFF | TGTGCCAGCAGTTTTCGGAGGACAACTAATGAAAAACTGTTTTTT
TRBJ2-5 | TRBV5-1 | few | - | CASSSPGFQETQYF | TGCGCCAGCAGCTCGCCGGGATTCCAAGAGACCCAGTACTTC
TRBJ2-2 | TRBV12-3/TRBV12-4 | many | TRBD2 | CASIPGLAGNTGELFF | TGTGCCAGCATCCCTGGACTAGCGGGGAACACCGGGGAGCTGTTTTTT
TRBJ2-7 | TRBV20-1 | - | TRBD2 | CSAREKAGVLYEQYF | TGCAGTGCTAGAGAGAAAGCGGGAGTCCTCTACGAGCAGTACTTC
TRBJ1-5 | TRBV20-1 | - | - | CSARTSGGADTQHF | TGCAGTGCTAGGACTAGCGGGGGTGCAGATACGCAGCATTTT
TRBJ2-7 | TRBV6-1 | - | - | CASSEARGPASEQYF | TGTGCCAGCAGTGAAGCACGGGGCCCTGCTTCCGAGCAGTACTTC
TRBJ2-3 | TRBV27 | - | TRBD1 | CASSLTGVTDTQYF | TGTGCCAGCAGTTTAACAGGGGTGACAGATACGCAGTATTTT
TRBJ2-3 | TRBV6-5 | - | TRBD2 | CASSYGTSVGTDTQYF | TGTGCCAGCAGTTACGGTACTAGCGTGGGCACAGATACGCAGTATTTT
TRBJ1-5 | TRBV12-3/TRBV12-4 | - | TRBD1 | CASSVDQGDSNQPQHF | TGTGCCAGCAGTGTCGACCAGGGGGATAGCAATCAGCCCCAGCATTTT
TRBJ2-1 | TRBV7-8 | - | - | CASVDRPYNEQFF | TGTGCCAGTGTCGACAGGCCCTACAATGAGCAGTTCTTC
TRBJ1-1 | TRBV12-3/TRBV12-4 | - | - | CASSLGLMNTEAFF | TGTGCCAGCAGCCTCGGGCTGATGAACACTGAAGCTTTCTTT
TRBJ2-7 | TRBV9 | - | - | CASSPAMARSSYEQYF | TGTGCCAGCAGCCCGGCCATGGCTAGGAGCTCCTACGAGCAGTACTTC